The 11 T cell receptor beta chains below were found in one sample sequenced in a study of T cells in Graves' hyperthyroidism and ophthalmopathy. The investigators amplified TCR beta CDR3 regions from RNA transcripts. First-round RT-PCR of the TCR CDR3 relied on the HTBI primer set. TCRdb reprocessed the multiplex PCR reads via MiXCR and lists one record per CDR3 protein. This table holds tens of thousands of distinct CDR3 sequences, approximately 50% found once. Source material: blood. Receptors originate from a woman aged 50 to 65 with Graves' hyperthyroidism that later progressed to Graves' ophthalmopathy.

This clonotype was detected only once. A read error may produce the germline difference seen at one junction end. The chain is built from TRBV5-6 and TRBJ2-3; weak D call: TRBD1 (6 bases). In germline, CDR1 is SGHDT, CDR2 YYEEEE. The length of the CDR3 is 15 residues. The CDR3 loop reads CASSFRGRGTDTQYF. The DNA for the CDR3 is TGTGCCAGCAGCTTCAGGGGCCGCGGCACGGATACGCAGTATTTT.

This clonotype was seen repeatedly, ten times or more. The chain couples TRBV2 to TRBJ2-4; D not resolved. CDR1 is SNHLY, CDR2 FYNNEI, per germline. The V end was cut by 2 bases, the J end by 8 bases, with 10 bases between. The CDR3 has 13 residues. For the CDR3, the DNA is TGTGCCAGCAGTGAATTCGAGTGGGACATTCAGTACTTC. Amino acids: CASSEFEWDIQYF.

At least ten counts were recorded for this clonotype. V is TRBV11-2 and J is TRBJ1-2; 9 bases line up with TRBD1. The V gene's germline CDR1 is SGHAT and CDR2 FQNNGV. The J segment lost 5 bases and the V segment lost 5 bases, leaving 15 bases of the junction unmatched. This CDR3 is built from 17 residues. The CDR3: CASSAIIRTGETYGYTF. The CDR3, as DNA: TGTGCCAGCAGCGCTATTATCCGGACAGGGGAGACTTATGGCTACACCTTC.

This clonotype occurred many times. The J gene is TRBJ2-6, the V gene TRBV9, with D unclear. This CDR3 comprises 15 residues. From germline, CDR1 is SGDLS and CDR2 YYNGEE. V lost 0 bases to trimming and J lost 0 bases, with 4 bases between them. This CDR3 is CASSVAPSGANVLTF. In nucleotides, the CDR3 is TGTGCCAGCAGCGTAGCCCCCTCTGGGGCCAACGTCCTGACTTTC.

This clonotype showed up many times. This chain joins TRBV12-3 or TRBV12-4 and TRBJ1-4; no reliable D call. The CDR3 totals 14 residues. V lost 5 bases and J lost 2, with 9 bases in between. The CDR3 region is CASSPGYTNEKLFF. DNA of the CDR3: TGTGCCAGCAGTCCGGGGTACACTAATGAAAAACTGTTTTTT.

This clonotype is classed as medium-sized. This rearrangement joins TRBV9 to TRBJ1-2, with a tentative D call TRBD1 (6 bases). V shed 6 bases and J shed 3 bases, with 9 bases lying between them. This CDR3 has 12 amino acids. CDR1 and CDR2 (germline): SGDLS, YYNGEE. DNA of the CDR3: TGTGCCAGCAAGACAGGACACTATGGCTACACCTTC. Translating it yields CASKTGHYGYTF.

With regard to this clonotype: Given the absence of the conserved phenylalanine or tryptophan at the CDR3 end, a read error is likely. The DNA is left out, because the CDR3 cannot be placed on it with certainty; the CDR3 is given as TCRdb lists it. The chain carries TRBV2 and TRBJ1-1. Germline-derived CDR1 and CDR2 are SNHLY and FYNNEI. With termini counted, the CDR3 has 8 amino acids. CDR3 loop: CASSEALL.

Comments on this clonotype: Since the CDR3 does not end with the conserved phenylalanine or tryptophan, this likely comes from a read error. This chain links TRBV11-3 with TRBJ2-2, with 9 bases lining up with TRBD2. This CDR3 comprises 12 residues. The germline gives CDR1 SGHNT, CDR2 YENEEA. Losses at the gene ends were 8 bases for V and 5 bases for J; bases not matched to a gene: 0. The CDR3 DNA follows: TGTGCCAGCGCGGGAGGGACCGGGGAGCTGTTTCTC. Translation gives CASAGGTGELFL.

This clonotype rates as medium-sized. CDR3 in DNA: TGTGCCAGCAGTGGACAGGCCACAGATACGCAGTATTTT. Its protein is CASSGQATDTQYF. J is TRBJ2-3 and V is TRBV12-3 or TRBV12-4; 7 nucleotides agree with TRBD1. The V gene end was trimmed by 5 bases and the J gene end by 2 bases; junction bases not matched to a gene: 1. The length of the CDR3 is 13 residues.

V usage is TRBV4-1 and J usage is TRBJ1-5, with D uncertain. CDR1 and CDR2 from the germline V gene are MGHRA and YSYEKL. This CDR3 comprises 15 residues. The V gene lost 1 base and the J gene lost 3 bases, with 10 bases spanning the gap. This CDR3 reads CASSQAGGNNQPQHF. The DNA of the CDR3 is TGCGCCAGCAGCCAAGCGGGCGGGAACAATCAGCCCCAGCATTTT.

The chain carries TRBV24-1 and TRBJ2-1, with TRBD2 as a possible D gene (6 bases). Trimming stripped 5 bases from V and 2 bases from J, with 15 bases between. Per germline, CDR1 KGHDR and CDR2 SFDVKD. The CDR3 contains 16 residues. Written as DNA, the CDR3 is TGTGCCACCAGTGCCCGGGGGAAGCCTACCTACAATGAGCAGTTCTTC. It codes for CATSARGKPTYNEQFF.